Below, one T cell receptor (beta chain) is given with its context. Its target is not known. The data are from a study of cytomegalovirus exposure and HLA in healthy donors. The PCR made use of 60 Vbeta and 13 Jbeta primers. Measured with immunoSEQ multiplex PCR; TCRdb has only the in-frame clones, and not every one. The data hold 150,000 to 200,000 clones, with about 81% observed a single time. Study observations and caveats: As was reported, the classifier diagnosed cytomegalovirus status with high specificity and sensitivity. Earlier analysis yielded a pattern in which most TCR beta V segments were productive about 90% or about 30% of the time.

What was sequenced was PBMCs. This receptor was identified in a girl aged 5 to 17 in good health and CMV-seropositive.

The CDR3 DNA follows: TGTGCCAGCAGCTTATATACCAGCCTAGCGGGAGCCCACGAGCAGTACTTC. This codes for CASSLYTSLAGAHEQYF. The chain employs TRBV7-6 and TRBJ2-7; 10 bases map to TRBD2. The CDR3 loop spans 17 amino acids. The V segment lost 2 bases and the J segment 5 bases; nucleotides outside the gene matches: 12. Germline-derived CDR1 and CDR2 are SGHVS and FNYEAQ. Looking up the rest from reference TRBV7-6 and TRBJ2-7 gives the full variable domain: GAGVSQSPRYKVTKRGQDVALRCDPISGHVSLYWYRQALGQGPEFLTYFNYEAQQDKSGLPNDRFSAERPEGSISTLTIQRTEQRDSAMYRCASSLYTSLAGAHEQYFGPGTRLTVT.